This T cell receptor beta chain appears in the sequencing data of a study of T cell changes during pregnancy in multiple sclerosis. Sequenced by immunoSEQ multiplex PCR; TCRdb stores in-frame clones only, minus some. The sample records tens of thousands of clones, 92% being singletons. Germline CDR1 reads SGHDT; CDR2 reads YYEEEE. CDR3 size: 15 residues. V shed 6 bases and J shed 3 bases, with 16 bases lying between them. The sequence was obtained from a female donor with multiple sclerosis, enrolled in a pregnancy study. This sample comprised peripheral blood, obtained in the first trimester of pregnancy. The chain has TRBV5-6 and TRBJ2-1; tentative D call: TRBD2 (7 bases). This chain's CDR3 is CASKLWGGHYNEQFF. CDR3 nucleotides: TGTGCCAGCAAACTTTGGGGGGGGCACTACAATGAGCAGTTCTTC.